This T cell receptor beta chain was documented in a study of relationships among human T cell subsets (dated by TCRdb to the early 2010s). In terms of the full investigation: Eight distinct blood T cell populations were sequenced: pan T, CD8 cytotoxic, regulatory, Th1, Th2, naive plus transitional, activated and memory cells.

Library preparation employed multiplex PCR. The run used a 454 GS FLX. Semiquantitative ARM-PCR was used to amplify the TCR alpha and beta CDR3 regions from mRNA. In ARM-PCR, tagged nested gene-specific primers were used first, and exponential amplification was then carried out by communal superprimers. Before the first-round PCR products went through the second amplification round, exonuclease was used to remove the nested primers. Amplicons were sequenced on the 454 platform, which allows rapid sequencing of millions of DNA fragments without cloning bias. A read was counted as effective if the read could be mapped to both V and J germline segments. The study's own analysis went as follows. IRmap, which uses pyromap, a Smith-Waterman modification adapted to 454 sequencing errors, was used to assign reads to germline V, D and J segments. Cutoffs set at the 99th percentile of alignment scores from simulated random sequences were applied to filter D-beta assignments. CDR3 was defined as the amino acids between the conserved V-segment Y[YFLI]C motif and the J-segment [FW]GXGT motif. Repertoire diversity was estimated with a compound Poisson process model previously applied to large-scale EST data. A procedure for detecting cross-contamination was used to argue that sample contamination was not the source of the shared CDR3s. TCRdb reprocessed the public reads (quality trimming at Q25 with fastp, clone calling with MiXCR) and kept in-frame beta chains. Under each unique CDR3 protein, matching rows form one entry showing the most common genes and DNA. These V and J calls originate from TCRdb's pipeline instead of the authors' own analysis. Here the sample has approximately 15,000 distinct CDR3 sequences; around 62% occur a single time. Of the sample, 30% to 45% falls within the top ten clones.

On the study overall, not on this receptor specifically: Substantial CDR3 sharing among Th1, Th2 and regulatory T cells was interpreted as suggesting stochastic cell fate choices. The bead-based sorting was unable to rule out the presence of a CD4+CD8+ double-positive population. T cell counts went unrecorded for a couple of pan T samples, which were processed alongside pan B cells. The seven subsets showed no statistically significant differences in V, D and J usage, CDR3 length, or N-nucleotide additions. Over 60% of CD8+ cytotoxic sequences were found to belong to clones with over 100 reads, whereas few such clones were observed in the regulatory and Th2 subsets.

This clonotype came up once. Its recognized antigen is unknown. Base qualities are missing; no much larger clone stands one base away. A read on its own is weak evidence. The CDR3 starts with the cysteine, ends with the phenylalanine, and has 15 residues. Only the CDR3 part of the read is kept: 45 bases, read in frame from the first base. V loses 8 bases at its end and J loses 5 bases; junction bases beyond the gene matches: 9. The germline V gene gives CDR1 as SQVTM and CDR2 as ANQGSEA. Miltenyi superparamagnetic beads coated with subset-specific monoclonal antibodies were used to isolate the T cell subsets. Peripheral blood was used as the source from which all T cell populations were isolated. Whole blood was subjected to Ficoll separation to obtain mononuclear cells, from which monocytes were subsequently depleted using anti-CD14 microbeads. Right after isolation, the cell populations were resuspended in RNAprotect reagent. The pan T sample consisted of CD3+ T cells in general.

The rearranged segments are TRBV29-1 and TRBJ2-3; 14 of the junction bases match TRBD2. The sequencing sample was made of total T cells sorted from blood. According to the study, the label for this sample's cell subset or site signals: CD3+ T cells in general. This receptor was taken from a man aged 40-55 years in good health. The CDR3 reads CSLDTGTSGGDTQYF. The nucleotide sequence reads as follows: TGCAGCTTGGATACCGGGACTAGCGGGGGAGATACGCAGTATTTT.